This is a list of T cell receptor beta chains from one sample in a study of T cell responses to AZD1222 COVID-19 vaccine. The table came from immunoSEQ multiplex PCR; TCRdb's copy has only in-frame clones and leaves some out. The sample includes some 120,000 clones, around 87% seen only once; the top ten take 8% to 13%. This specimen was peripheral blood, taken on day 0 of AZD1222 vaccination. Receptor source: an adult in good health. Both conserved end residues are part of each CDR3. Each record gives: V gene, clone size, J gene, D gene, CDR3 length, CDR3 DNA, CDR3 protein. D genes are given only for firm matches. For some rows the clone size is stated as once, few or many, or as a class when expanded; others skip it.

>TRBV19|NA|TRBJ1-2|NA|13
TGTGCCAGCCACAGACAGCCTAACTATGGCTACACCTTC
CASHRQPNYGYTF
>TRBV7-9|NA|TRBJ2-7|TRBD1|14
TGTGCCAGCAGCATACAGGGGCATCCCTACGAGCAGTACTTC
CASSIQGHPYEQYF
>TRBV9|NA|TRBJ2-2|TRBD2|16
TGTGCCAGCAGCGGCGCGGGACTAGCGGGGACCGGGGAGCTGTTTTTT
CASSGAGLAGTGELFF
>TRBV2|NA|TRBJ2-5|TRBD1|15
TGTGCCAGCAGTGAAAGACAGGGGGTCCAAGAGACCCAGTACTTC
CASSERQGVQETQYF
>TRBV4-3|once|TRBJ1-5|TRBD1|16
TGCGCCAGCAGCCAAGGGACAGGGATTGCCAATCAGCCCCAGCATTTT
CASSQGTGIANQPQHF
>TRBV15|once|TRBJ2-7|NA|12
TGTGCCACCAGCAGAGAAGGGGACGAGCAGTACTTC
CATSREGDEQYF
>TRBV5-1|NA|TRBJ2-5|NA|16
TGCGCCAGCAGCCTGGAAGGGGGTGGATCGAAGGAGACCCAGTACTTC
CASSLEGGGSKETQYF
>TRBV28|NA|TRBJ2-2|TRBD2|13
TGTGCCGGGACTAGCGGATACACCGGGGAGCTGTTTTTT
CAGTSGYTGELFF
>TRBV15|NA|TRBJ2-1|NA|14
TGTGCCACCAGCAGAGATACAGGGCGGGGTGAGCAGTTCTTC
CATSRDTGRGEQFF
>TRBV7-9|NA|TRBJ2-1|NA|14
TGTGCCAGCAGCTTTTCGAGGTCTGCCTATGAGCAGTTCTTC
CASSFSRSAYEQFF
>TRBV7-2|NA|TRBJ1-4|TRBD1|14
TGTGCCACCCGCGGGGACAGGGGTAATGAAAAACTGTTTTTT
CATRGDRGNEKLFF
>TRBV3-1/TRBV3-2|NA|TRBJ2-3|TRBD2|17
TGTGCCAGCAGCCAATGGGCTAGCGGGGGGTTTACAGATACGCAGTATTTT
CASSQWASGGFTDTQYF
>TRBV6-4|NA|TRBJ2-7|NA|15
TGTGCCAGCAGTGACCCCTGGGCACGGAACTACGAGCAGTACTTC
CASSDPWARNYEQYF
>TRBV5-4|NA|TRBJ2-5|TRBD2|14
TGTGCCAGCAGTCTCGGGACTAGGGGTGAGACCCAGTACTTC
CASSLGTRGETQYF
>TRBV19|NA|TRBJ1-2|NA|13
TGTGCCACCACCCCCCCGGATAACTATGGCTACACCTTC
CATTPPDNYGYTF
>TRBV6-4|once|TRBJ2-1|TRBD1|14
TGTGCCAGCAGTTCACAGGGGGCTGGTAATGAGCAGTTCTTC
CASSSQGAGNEQFF
>TRBV25-1|medium-sized|TRBJ1-1|NA|15
TGTGCCAGCAGTGATTTGAACTCACGTAGCACTGAAGCTTTCTTT
CASSDLNSRSTEAFF
>TRBV29-1|NA|TRBJ1-2|TRBD1|12
TGCAGCGTGGGGGGACAGCACTATGGCTACACCTTC
CSVGGQHYGYTF
>TRBV7-9|NA|TRBJ1-1|NA|13
TGTGCCAGCAGCTTTGTACAGGGTACTGAAGCTTTCTTT
CASSFVQGTEAFF
>TRBV11-2|NA|TRBJ2-7|NA|16
TGTGCCAGCAGCTTAGACCCTAGAGGAGGGGTTTACGAGCAGTACTTC
CASSLDPRGGVYEQYF
>TRBV2|NA|TRBJ1-6|TRBD1|17
TGTGCCAGCAGGGGAGCTTTGCAGGGGGCGTATAATTCACCCCTCCACTTT
CASRGALQGAYNSPLHF
>TRBV4-2|NA|TRBJ1-6|NA|20
TGTGCCAGCAGCCAAGATACGGATTACGGGGAGTCCTCCTATAATTCACCCCTCCACTTT
CASSQDTDYGESSYNSPLHF
>TRBV5-4|NA|TRBJ2-4|TRBD2|16
TGTGCCAGCAGCTTGATGGCTAGCGGGGGGGCGGACATTCAGTACTTC
CASSLMASGGADIQYF
>TRBV7-2|NA|TRBJ2-1|TRBD2|13
TGTGCCAGCAGCTTAGGACGAGCGGGGGAGCAGTTCTTC
CASSLGRAGEQFF
>TRBV7-9|NA|TRBJ1-2|TRBD1|11
TGTGCCACGGGACAGACTTATGGCTACACCTTC
CATGQTYGYTF
>TRBV7-2|NA|TRBJ2-7|NA|15
TGTGCCAGCAGCTCCGGTTTTGGGGCGTTGTACGAGCAGTACTTC
CASSSGFGALYEQYF
>TRBV11-2|NA|TRBJ2-1|TRBD2|14
TGTGCCAGCAGCTTAGTCGGGGGGAACAATGAGCAGTTCTTC
CASSLVGGNNEQFF
>TRBV7-9|once|TRBJ1-6|NA|14
TGTGCCAGCAGCTTAGCATCGAATAATTCACCCCTCCACTTT
CASSLASNNSPLHF
>TRBV19|NA|TRBJ1-2|TRBD1|15
TGTGCCAGTACTACACACAGGGGTTCTAACTATGGCTACACCTTC
CASTTHRGSNYGYTF
>TRBV7-3|NA|TRBJ1-1|NA|14
TGTGCCAGCAGCTTATTACAGGGGAACACTGAAGCTTTCTTT
CASSLLQGNTEAFF
>TRBV5-1|NA|TRBJ1-2|TRBD1|15
TGCGCCAGCAGCCCTATTACAGGGGGCTCGAGTGGCTACACCTTC
CASSPITGGSSGYTF
>TRBV9|NA|TRBJ1-2|TRBD1|15
TGTGCCAGCAGCGGGACAGGGAGGGTGGACTATGGCTACACCTTC
CASSGTGRVDYGYTF